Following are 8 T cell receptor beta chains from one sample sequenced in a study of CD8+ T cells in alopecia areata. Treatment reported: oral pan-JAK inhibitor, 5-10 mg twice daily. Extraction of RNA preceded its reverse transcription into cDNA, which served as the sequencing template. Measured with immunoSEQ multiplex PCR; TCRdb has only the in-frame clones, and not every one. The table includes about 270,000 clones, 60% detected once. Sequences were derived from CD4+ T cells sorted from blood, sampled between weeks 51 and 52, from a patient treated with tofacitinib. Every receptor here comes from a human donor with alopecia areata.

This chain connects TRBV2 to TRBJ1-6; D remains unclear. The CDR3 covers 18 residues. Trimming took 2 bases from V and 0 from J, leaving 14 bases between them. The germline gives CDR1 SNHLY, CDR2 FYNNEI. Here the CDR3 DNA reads TGTGCCAGCAGTGAAAGAGGCAGGACGAGCTCCTATAATTCACCCCTCCACTTT. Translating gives CASSERGRTSSYNSPLHF.

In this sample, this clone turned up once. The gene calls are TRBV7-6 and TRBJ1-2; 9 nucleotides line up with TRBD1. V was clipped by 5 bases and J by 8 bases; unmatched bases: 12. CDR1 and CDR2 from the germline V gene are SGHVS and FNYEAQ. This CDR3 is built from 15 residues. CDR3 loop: CASSDRGVKVLGYTF. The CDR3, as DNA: TGTGCCAGCAGCGACAGGGGGGTGAAAGTATTAGGCTACACCTTC.

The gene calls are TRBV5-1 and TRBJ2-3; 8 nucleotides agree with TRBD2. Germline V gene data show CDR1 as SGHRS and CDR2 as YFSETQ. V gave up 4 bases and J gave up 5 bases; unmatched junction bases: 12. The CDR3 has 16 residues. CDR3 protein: CASSPRAGAARDTQYF. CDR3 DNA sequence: TGCGCCAGCAGCCCTCGAGCGGGGGCTGCCCGAGATACGCAGTATTTT.

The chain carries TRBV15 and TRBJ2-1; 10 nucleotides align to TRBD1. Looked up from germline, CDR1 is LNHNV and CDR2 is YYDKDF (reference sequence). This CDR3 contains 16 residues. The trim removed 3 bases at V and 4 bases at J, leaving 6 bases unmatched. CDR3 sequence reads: CATSSFDRGPYNEQFF. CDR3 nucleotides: TGTGCCACCAGCAGTTTCGACAGGGGGCCGTACAATGAGCAGTTCTTC.

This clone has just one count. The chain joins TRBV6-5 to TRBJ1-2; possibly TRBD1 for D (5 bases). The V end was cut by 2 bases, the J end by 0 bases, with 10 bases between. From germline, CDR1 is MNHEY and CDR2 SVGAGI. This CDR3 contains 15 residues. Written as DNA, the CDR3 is TGTGCCAGCAGTTACGTGGGGCCAGCTAACTATGGCTACACCTTC. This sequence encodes CASSYVGPANYGYTF.

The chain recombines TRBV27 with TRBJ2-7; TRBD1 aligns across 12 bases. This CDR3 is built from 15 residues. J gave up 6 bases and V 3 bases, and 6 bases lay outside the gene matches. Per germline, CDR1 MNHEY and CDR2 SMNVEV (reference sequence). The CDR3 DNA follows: TGTGCCAGCAGTTTGTTCCGGGACAGGGGGCTCGAGCAGTACTTC. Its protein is CASSLFRDRGLEQYF.

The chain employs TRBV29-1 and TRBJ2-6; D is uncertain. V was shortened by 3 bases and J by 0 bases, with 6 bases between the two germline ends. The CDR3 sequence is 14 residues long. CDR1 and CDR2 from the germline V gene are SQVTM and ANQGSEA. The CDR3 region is CSVDLGSGANVLTF. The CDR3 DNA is TGCAGCGTTGACTTGGGCTCTGGGGCCAACGTCCTGACTTTC.

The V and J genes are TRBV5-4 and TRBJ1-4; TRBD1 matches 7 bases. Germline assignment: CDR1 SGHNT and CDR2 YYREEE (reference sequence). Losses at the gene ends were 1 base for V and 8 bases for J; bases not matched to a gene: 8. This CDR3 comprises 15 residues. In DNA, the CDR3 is TGTGCCAGCAGCTTGTCCGGGACAGAAAGGGAAAAACTGTTTTTT. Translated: CASSLSGTEREKLFF. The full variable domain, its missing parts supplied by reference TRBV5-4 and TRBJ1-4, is ETGVTQSPTHLIKTRGQQVTLRCSSQSGHNTVSWYQQALGQGPQFIFQYYREEENGRGNFPPRFSGLQFPNYSSELNVNALELDDSALYLCASSLSGTEREKLFFGSGTQLSVL.